Below, one T cell receptor (beta chain) is given with its context. Antigen: not known. The identical CDR3 is also encoded by other nucleotide sequences in the sample. Assay used: immunoSEQ multiplex PCR; TCRdb lists only in-frame clones, some missing. Of around 530,000 clones listed, roughly four fifths were seen once; the top ten hold around 11%. The data originate from a study of shared clonotypes between healthy human individuals. Study-wide results and limits: The small donor group covered limited genetic and exposure diversity. Clonotype sharing among donors, it was expected, would be affected by sequencing depth.

Trimming pared 6 bases from V and 3 bases from J, leaving 9 bases between. CDR3 length: 12 residues. Germline-derived CDR1 and CDR2 are MNHEY and SMNVEV (reference sequence). The sequencing sample was made of PBMCs. The receptor was derived from a woman aged 40 to 50 in good health. Some clones in this sample may be carry-over from other donors' samples. The chain recombines TRBV27 with TRBJ2-7, with a tentative D call TRBD1 (6 bases). The CDR3 protein is CASSLGGYEQYF. The CDR3 nucleotides read TGTGCCAGCAGCCTAGGGGGCTACGAGCAGTACTTC.